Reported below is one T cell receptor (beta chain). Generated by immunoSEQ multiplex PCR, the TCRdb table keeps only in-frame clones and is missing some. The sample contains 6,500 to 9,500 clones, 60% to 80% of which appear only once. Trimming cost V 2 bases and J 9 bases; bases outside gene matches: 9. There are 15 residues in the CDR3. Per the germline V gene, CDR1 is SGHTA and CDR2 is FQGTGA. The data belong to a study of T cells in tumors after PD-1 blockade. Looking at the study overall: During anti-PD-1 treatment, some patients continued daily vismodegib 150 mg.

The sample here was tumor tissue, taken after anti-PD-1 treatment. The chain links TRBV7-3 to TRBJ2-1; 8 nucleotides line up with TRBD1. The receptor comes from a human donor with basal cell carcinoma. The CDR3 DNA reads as TGTGCCAGCAGCTTAGCAGGGGGCGTCGGACTTGAGCAGTTCTTC. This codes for CASSLAGGVGLEQFF.